This T cell receptor (beta chain) was found in a study of CDR3 diversity in severe acne. CDR3 length equals 15 residues. CDR1 is DFQATT and CDR2 is SNEGSKA in the germline V gene (reference sequence). Trimming at V came to 4 bases and at J to 3 bases, leaving 12 bases not matched to a gene. TCRdb processed the PCR reads anew with MiXCR; each CDR3 protein has one entry. This table holds 79,000 or so distinct CDR3 sequences, about 53% found once. Sequenced material: blood. The receptor was isolated from a male donor with severe acne vulgaris. This sequence joins TRBV20-1 and TRBJ2-7, with 7 bases aligning to TRBD2. The CDR3 nucleotides are TGCAGTGCTAACTCCCTTACTAGCGCAAACTACGAGCAGTACTTC. Encoded protein: CSANSLTSANYEQYF.